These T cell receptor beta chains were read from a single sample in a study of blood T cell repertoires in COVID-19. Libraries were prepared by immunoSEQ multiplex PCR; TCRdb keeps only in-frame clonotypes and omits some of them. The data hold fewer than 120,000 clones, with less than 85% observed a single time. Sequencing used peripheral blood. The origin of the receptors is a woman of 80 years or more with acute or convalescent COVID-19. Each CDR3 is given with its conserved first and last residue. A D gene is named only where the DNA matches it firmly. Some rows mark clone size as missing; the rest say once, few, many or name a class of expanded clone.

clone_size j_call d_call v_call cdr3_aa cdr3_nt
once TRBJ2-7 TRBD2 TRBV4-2 CASSHLGLAGAHEQYF TGTGCCAGCAGCCACCTGGGACTAGCGGGAGCCCACGAGCAGTACTTC
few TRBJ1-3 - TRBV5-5 CASTKWPPSGNTIYF TGTGCCAGCACCAAATGGCCCCCATCTGGAAACACCATATATTTT
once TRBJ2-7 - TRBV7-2 CASSSLPGLGEQYF TGTGCCAGCAGCTCGCTCCCGGGGTTGGGGGAGCAGTACTTC
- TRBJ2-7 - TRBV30 CAWSVRGRSYEQYF TGTGCCTGGAGTGTACGGGGTCGAAGCTACGAGCAGTACTTC
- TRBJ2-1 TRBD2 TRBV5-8 CASSWTSGSIPHNEQFF TGTGCCAGCAGCTGGACTAGCGGGAGCATCCCCCACAATGAGCAGTTCTTC
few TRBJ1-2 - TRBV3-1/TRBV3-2 CASSQGEVYGYTF TGTGCCAGCAGCCAAGGAGAGGTCTATGGCTACACCTTC
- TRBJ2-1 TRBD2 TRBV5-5 CASSFTASGNNYNEQFF TGTGCCAGCAGCTTTACGGCTAGCGGGAATAACTACAATGAGCAGTTCTTC
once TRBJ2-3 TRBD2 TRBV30 CAWRLAGAQDTQYF TGTGCCTGGAGGCTAGCGGGAGCCCAAGATACGCAGTATTTT
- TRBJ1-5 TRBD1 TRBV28 CASSPGTGFSNQPQHF TGTGCCAGCAGTCCCGGGACAGGTTTTAGCAATCAGCCCCAGCATTTT
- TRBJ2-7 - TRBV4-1 CASSQIVFSGSYEQYF TGCGCCAGCAGCCAAATTGTATTCAGCGGCTCCTACGAGCAGTACTTC
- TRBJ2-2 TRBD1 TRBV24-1 CATSDVPGQGYTGELFF TGTGCCACCAGTGACGTCCCGGGACAGGGTTACACCGGGGAGCTGTTTTTT
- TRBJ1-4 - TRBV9 CASSVDPLMGGPASNEKLFF TGTGCCAGCAGCGTAGATCCGTTGATGGGGGGGCCGGCGTCTAATGAAAAACTGTTTTTT
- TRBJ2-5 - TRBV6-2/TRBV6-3 CASSYFPLEVTQYF TGTGCCAGCAGTTACTTCCCTCTAGAGGTGACCCAGTACTTC
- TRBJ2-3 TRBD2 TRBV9 CASSVTGGWTDTQYF TGTGCCAGCAGCGTAACGGGGGGTTGGACAGATACGCAGTATTTT
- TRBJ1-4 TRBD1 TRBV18 CASSRGTGAVNEKLFF TGTGCCAGCTCACGAGGGACAGGGGCCGTAAATGAAAAACTGTTTTTT
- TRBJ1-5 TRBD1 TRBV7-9 CASSGGTGTGPYQPQHF TGTGCCAGCAGCGGGGGAACCGGGACAGGGCCCTATCAGCCCCAGCATTTT
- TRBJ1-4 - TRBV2 CASSETGWEKLFF TGTGCCAGCAGTGAAACAGGGTGGGAAAAACTGTTTTTT
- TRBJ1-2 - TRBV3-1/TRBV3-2 CASSPDRNYGYTF TGTGCCAGCAGCCCAGACAGGAACTATGGCTACACCTTC
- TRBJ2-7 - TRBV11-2 CASSLELGRGGYEQYF TGTGCCAGCAGCTTAGAGTTGGGCAGGGGTGGCTACGAGCAGTACTTC
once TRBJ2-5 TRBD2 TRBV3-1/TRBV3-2 CASSRGLEETQYF TGTGCCAGCAGCAGGGGACTAGAAGAGACCCAGTACTTC
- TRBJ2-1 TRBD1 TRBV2 CASSEEGQGFYNEQFF TGTGCCAGCAGTGAAGAGGGACAGGGGTTCTACAATGAGCAGTTCTTC
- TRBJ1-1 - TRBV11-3 CASSFRGGVTEAFF TGTGCCAGCAGCTTCCGTGGGGGGGTCACTGAAGCTTTCTTT
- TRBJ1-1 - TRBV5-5 CASSLVLGLTEAFF TGTGCCAGCAGCTTGGTTTTGGGACTCACTGAAGCTTTCTTT
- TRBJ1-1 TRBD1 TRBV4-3 CASSQEGQGDTEAFF TGCGCCAGCAGCCAAGAGGGACAGGGGGACACTGAAGCTTTCTTT
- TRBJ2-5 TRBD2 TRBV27 CASSWSPGGTQYF TGTGCCAGCAGTTGGTCGCCGGGGGGGACCCAGTACTTC
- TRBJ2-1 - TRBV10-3 CAIRGEDNEQFF TGTGCCATCAGAGGGGAAGACAATGAGCAGTTCTTC
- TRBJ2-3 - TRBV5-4 CASSLQTEDTQYF TGTGCCAGCAGCTTACAGACAGAAGATACGCAGTATTTT
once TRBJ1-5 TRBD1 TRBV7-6 CASSPGTGNQPQHF TGTGCCAGCAGCCCCGGGACAGGGAATCAGCCCCAGCATTTT
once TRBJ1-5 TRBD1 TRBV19 CASSGTGGQPQHF TGTGCCAGTAGTGGGACAGGCGGTCAGCCCCAGCATTTT
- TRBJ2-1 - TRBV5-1 CASSEGRGSSYNEQFF TGCGCCAGCAGCGAAGGTCGGGGGAGCTCCTACAATGAGCAGTTCTTC
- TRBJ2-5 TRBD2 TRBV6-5 CASSFQSGIQETQYF TGTGCCAGCAGTTTCCAGAGCGGGATCCAAGAGACCCAGTACTTC